The rows below give T cell receptor beta chains drawn from one sample of a study of T cell repertoires in cytomegalovirus infection. TCRdb reprocessed the reads via MiXCR and lists one record per CDR3 protein. The table lists 560,000 or so distinct CDR3 sequences, 16% of them singletons, with around 25% in the top ten. Sequenced: CD8+ T cells from PBMCs. All receptors derive from a human donor in good health (CMV status not recorded). Some clones in this sample may be carry-over from other donors' samples. The CDR3 runs from the conserved cysteine through the conserved F or W. Clone size is given for some rows only: seen once, a few or many times, or a class if the clone is expanded.

clone_size v_call cdr3_aa
many TRBV12-3/TRBV12-4 CASSSTGFRGTEAFF
few TRBV6-1 CASMPVPNEKLFF
few TRBV6-5 CASSRTGGQPQHF
many TRBV28 CASSFSQGRNEQFF
many TRBV12-3/TRBV12-4 CASSLRLAGLDEQFF
few TRBV6-1 CASRPDRSSTDTQYF
many TRBV27 CASSADEGVGYGYTF
. TRBV10-1 CASRGQGSEQYF
few TRBV5-6 CASSLALLGDNSPLHF
. TRBV27 CASSLGHNQPQHF
many TRBV27 CASSLRGPGQNYEQYF
many TRBV19 CASTWLAGGINTGELFF
many TRBV7-3 CASSLTWSGCYPEYSNQPQHF
. TRBV25-1 CASSERGLRGSYEQYF
medium-sized TRBV6-2/TRBV6-3 CASTALINTEAFF
many TRBV19 CASSPDREGQPQHF
few TRBV6-5 CASREGREAFF
many TRBV7-6 CASSLERGYNQPQHF
. TRBV28 CASAIPTSGRRSYEQYF
many TRBV12-3/TRBV12-4 CASSPGTATYEQYF
few TRBV4-2 CASSQAGRTYEQYF
many TRBV10-2 CASSELGGHPYGYTF
. TRBV11-3 CASSLDSRTSAYNEQFF
. TRBV20-1 CSATPGGVYNEQFF
. TRBV7-9 CASSLVGEDYGYTF
many TRBV7-2 CASSWTGTYEQYF
few TRBV19 CASSLRGGWNQPQHF
. TRBV7-9 CASSPGTGIGELFF
many TRBV7-9 CASSLGGADNEQFF
. TRBV7-9 CASSGVGAGRPSYNEQFF
. TRBV20-1 CSALSHAGSSYEQYF
few TRBV27 CASSLSNSQPQHF
. TRBV9 CASSTHSGISTNEKLFF
many TRBV29-1 CSVEGGQGWGSYNEQFF
. TRBV7-9 CASSLSRGLSEAFF
few TRBV15 CATSRDRGIASNEQFF
. TRBV6-5 CATNVDRGLSGYTF
. TRBV2 CASKEGTGYEQYF
many TRBV15 CATSRDSMGEQFF
many TRBV7-8 CASSLVRARQETQYF
many TRBV19 CASSIDAGPNYEQYF
. TRBV7-6 CASSSGQTVPTIYF